These T cell receptor beta chains were read from a single sample in a study of T cell responses to AZD1222 COVID-19 vaccine. Sequencing used immunoSEQ multiplex PCR; TCRdb keeps in-frame clones, though not all of them. This sample has 90,000 to 110,000 clones; approximately 90% occur once, and the top ten carry more than 9%. Sequenced material: peripheral blood, taken on day 0 of AZD1222 vaccination. These receptors were obtained from an adult in good health. Both conserved end residues are part of each CDR3. Fields, in order: J gene, clone size, D gene, V gene, CDR3 protein, CDR3 DNA. A D gene is named only where the DNA matches it firmly. The size of a clone is reported for some rows only, either as once, few or many, or as a class for expanded clones.

>TRBJ2-3|NA|TRBD2|TRBV6-5
CASSPREGADTQYF
TGTGCCAGCAGTCCCCGGGAGGGCGCAGATACGCAGTATTTT
>TRBJ2-6|few|TRBD1|TRBV7-9
CASSAGQGGANVLTF
TGTGCCAGCAGCGCGGGACAGGGTGGGGCCAACGTCCTGACTTTC
>TRBJ2-2|NA|TRBD2|TRBV18
CASSRTRAASGINTGELFF
TGTGCCAGCTCCCGCACGCGAGCGGCTAGCGGGATTAACACCGGGGAGCTGTTTTTT
>TRBJ2-7|many|NA|TRBV5-4
CASSPYPRGRGEQYF
TGTGCCAGCAGCCCCTATCCCCGGGGTCGCGGCGAGCAGTACTTC
>TRBJ1-1|NA|NA|TRBV7-3
CASSPPGGSREAFF
TGTGCCAGCAGCCCACCAGGCGGTTCGAGGGAAGCTTTCTTT
>TRBJ1-6|NA|NA|TRBV27
CASTLPGPNSPLHF
TGTGCCAGCACCCTCCCGGGACCAAATTCACCCCTCCACTTT
>TRBJ2-7|NA|NA|TRBV7-9
CASSTGSYEQYF
TGTGCCAGCAGCACGGGCTCCTACGAGCAGTACTTC
>TRBJ2-7|few|NA|TRBV27
CASSGQRTYEQYF
TGTGCCAGCAGTGGACAGCGGACCTACGAGCAGTACTTC
>TRBJ2-2|NA|NA|TRBV7-6
CASSLEPSGSGELFF
TGTGCCAGCAGCTTAGAGCCTTCGGGGAGCGGGGAGCTGTTTTTT
>TRBJ1-1|NA|NA|TRBV7-9
CASSQGGTEAFF
TGTGCCAGCAGCCAAGGGGGGACTGAAGCTTTCTTT
>TRBJ2-2|NA|TRBD2|TRBV7-9
CASGASGRNTGELFF
TGTGCCAGCGGGGCTAGCGGTCGGAACACCGGGGAGCTGTTTTTT
>TRBJ2-7|NA|TRBD1|TRBV4-2
CASSQGGTGSNEQYF
TGTGCCAGCAGCCAAGGAGGGACAGGGTCTAACGAGCAGTACTTC
>TRBJ1-1|few|NA|TRBV5-1
CASSFNANTEAFF
TGCGCCAGCAGCTTTAATGCTAACACTGAAGCTTTCTTT
>TRBJ2-1|NA|NA|TRBV29-1
CSVGLDRREQFF
TGCAGCGTGGGTCTAGATCGGCGTGAGCAGTTCTTC
>TRBJ1-1|few|NA|TRBV4-3
CASSRTAFTGEAFF
TGCGCCAGCAGCCGGACAGCCTTTACGGGGGAAGCTTTCTTT
>TRBJ1-2|NA|NA|TRBV3-1/TRBV3-2
CASSQSSGVYGYTF
TGTGCCAGCAGCCAATCCTCCGGGGTCTATGGCTACACCTTC
>TRBJ2-7|NA|NA|TRBV6-5
CAAAPEVQRSYEQYF
TGTGCCGCGGCCCCAGAAGTACAGAGAAGCTACGAGCAGTACTTC
>TRBJ2-7|NA|NA|TRBV12-3/TRBV12-4
CASRPNRDHEQYF
TGTGCCAGCCGGCCCAACAGGGACCACGAGCAGTACTTC
>TRBJ2-2|NA|NA|TRBV3-1/TRBV3-2
CASRGWTDTGELFF
TGTGCCAGCAGGGGATGGACAGACACCGGGGAGCTGTTTTTT
>TRBJ2-7|NA|TRBD2|TRBV29-1
CSVALAGDHEQYF
TGCAGCGTTGCACTAGCGGGAGACCACGAGCAGTACTTC
>TRBJ1-1|NA|NA|TRBV11-2
CASSPARTEAFF
TGTGCCAGCAGCCCCGCTAGGACTGAAGCTTTCTTT
>TRBJ1-2|NA|TRBD1|TRBV5-1
CASSPGQGGGYTF
TGCGCCAGCAGCCCCGGACAGGGTGGTGGCTACACCTTC
>TRBJ2-7|NA|NA|TRBV18
CASSQGSSSYEQYF
TGTGCCAGCTCACAAGGTAGCTCCTCCTACGAGCAGTACTTC
>TRBJ1-1|NA|NA|TRBV18
CASSRRQTGNTEAFF
TGTGCCAGCTCACGGAGACAGACGGGTAACACTGAAGCTTTCTTT
>TRBJ2-7|NA|TRBD2|TRBV28
CASTKGGRAYEQYF
TGTGCCAGCACAAAGGGCGGGAGGGCCTACGAGCAGTACTTC
>TRBJ1-6|once|TRBD1|TRBV10-2
CASSEAGGSSPLHF
TGCGCCAGCAGTGAGGCAGGGGGCAGTTCACCCCTCCACTTT
>TRBJ2-1|NA|TRBD2|TRBV14
CASSQVAGGSNEQFF
TGTGCCAGCAGCCAAGTAGCGGGAGGCTCCAATGAGCAGTTCTTC
>TRBJ2-3|NA|NA|TRBV6-1
CASSEYGAKRGTDTQYF
TGTGCCAGCAGTGAATATGGCGCCAAAAGGGGAACAGATACGCAGTATTTT
>TRBJ1-1|NA|TRBD1|TRBV6-5
CASSYLGQGLNTEAFF
TGTGCCAGCAGTTACTTGGGACAGGGCCTCAACACTGAAGCTTTCTTT